This T cell receptor (beta chain) was captured in a study of blood T cell repertoires in COVID-19. As for the study in general: The United States, Italy and Spain provided the acute and convalescent COVID-19 samples. Sources were T cells, B-cell-depleted T cells, or PBMCs; the material itself was cDNA or gDNA.

Methods used by the authors: Estimation of nucleated cell counts relied on the amplification of reference gene primers. TCRdb's copy holds only in-frame clones and misses some; the assay was immunoSEQ multiplex PCR. V and J calls plus clone size are reproduced from that table; the DNA served to infer D and trimming. The table shows around 230,000 clones, with just over 85% occurring only once. V lost 2 bases and J lost 14; bases outside the gene matches: 20. The CDR3 length is 19 residues. Germline V CDR1 and CDR2: MNHEY, SVGEGT. Sequencing was carried out using peripheral blood. This receptor was taken from a man aged 25-40 years who had recovered from COVID-19. The chain couples TRBV6-2 or TRBV6-3 to TRBJ2-1, with 14 nucleotides matching TRBD2. Here the CDR3 DNA reads TGTGCCAGCAGTTACCCAGAATGGAGGACTAGCGGGGGGCCGGAGTATGAGTTCTTC. Translated: CASSYPEWRTSGGPEYEFF.